The following is a T cell receptor beta chain sequence with its context. Its antigen remains unidentified. The sample originates from a study of Tregs in tolerant kidney transplant recipients. Study-level findings and limits: Biological reproducibility was not directly addressed in this study.

Using immunoSEQ multiplex PCR, the repertoire was profiled, and TCRdb retains in-frame clones only, with some absent. The profile shows 85,000 to 100,000 clones, 80% to 95% of them singletons. Germline V gene data show CDR1 as SGHKS and CDR2 as YYEKEE (reference sequence). V was cut by 4 bases and J by 4 bases, with 19 bases left in between. The CDR3 consists of 16 residues. Thawed PBMCs were FACS-sorted into unstimulated CD4+CD25+CD127- regulatory T cells, CD4+CD25- non-regulatory cells, CD4 and CD8 cells. This sequence was found in a human donor who received a combined kidney and bone marrow transplant. This chain uses TRBV5-5 with TRBJ2-3; D may be TRBD2 (6 bases). Source: CD4+ T cells from blood, taken before the transplant. As DNA, the CDR3 is TGTGCCAGCAGCAACACCGGAACGGGAGAGGCAGATACGCAGTATTTT. It yields the protein CASSNTGTGEADTQYF.